Each of the 22 T cell receptor beta chains below was sequenced from the same sample in a study of radiation and T cells in renal cell carcinoma. This sample's time point: baseline pretreatment blood. The treatment denotes: 15 Gy SBRT to primary tumor, nephrectomy 4 weeks later. This table comes from immunoSEQ multiplex PCR, and its TCRdb copy is limited to in-frame clones, with some not included. This table has some 100,000 clones, approximately 80% appearing once. Sequences were derived from blood, sampled from a patient whose treatment included radiotherapy and nephrectomy. These TCRs come from a man aged 60 to 69 with renal cell carcinoma.

The rearrangement uses TRBV14 and TRBJ2-2; D remains unclear. V was shortened by 3 bases and J by 4 bases, with 15 bases between the two germline ends. This CDR3 region has 16 residues. Germline CDR1 is SGHDN and CDR2 is FVKESK. CDR3 DNA: TGTGCCAGCAGCCAGATTATCCCGTTTCCCACCGGGGAGCTGTTTTTT. Amino acid sequence: CASSQIIPFPTGELFF.

This sequence joins TRBV29-1 and TRBJ2-1; D unclear. Germline V gives CDR1 SQVTM, CDR2 ANQGSEA. V was shortened by 2 bases and J by 6 bases, with 14 bases between the two germline ends. This CDR3 has 14 residues. CDR3 in DNA: TGCAGCGTTGAACTGGTGGAAGTGCCCAATGAGCAGTTCTTC. Translated, it gives CSVELVEVPNEQFF.

V usage is TRBV2 and J usage is TRBJ1-6; D perhaps matches TRBD1 (5 bases). Germline values: CDR1 SNHLY, CDR2 FYNNEI. V lost 8 bases and J 8 bases, leaving 25 bases between the germline ends. There are 17 residues in the CDR3. CDR3 in DNA: TGTGCCAGCGAAGGGGCGGAGCAGGGATTAATAGATTCACCCCTCCACTTT. It is translated as CASEGAEQGLIDSPLHF.

The chain recombines TRBV6-5 with TRBJ2-7; D possibly corresponds to TRBD2 (6 bases). CDR1 and CDR2 from the germline V gene are MNHEY and SVGAGI. Trimming removed 0 bases at V and 6 bases at J, with 6 bases between. CDR3 length: 12 residues. CDR3 sequence (DNA): TGTGCCAGCAGTTACTCGCGGGGCGAGCAGTACTTC. This gives the protein CASSYSRGEQYF.

The rearrangement uses TRBV5-4 and TRBJ2-1, with D hard to call. The CDR3 consists of 17 residues. From germline, CDR1 is SGHNT and CDR2 YYREEE (reference sequence). The ends were cut back, 0 bases at V and 6 bases at J, with 19 bases in the middle. DNA of the CDR3: TGTGCCAGCAGCTTGGGGTCGAGCAACTCGTTCTTCAATGAGCAGTTCTTC. This sequence encodes CASSLGSSNSFFNEQFF.

The CDR3 protein is CASSQDEGNEQFF. In nucleotides, the CDR3 is TGCGCCAGCAGCCAAGATGAGGGGAATGAGCAGTTCTTC. The gene calls are TRBV4-1 and TRBJ2-1, with D perhaps assigned TRBD1 or TRBD2 (5 bases each). Germline V gene sequence: CDR1 MGHRA, CDR2 YSYEKL. The V gene lost 0 bases and the J gene lost 7 bases, with 7 bases spanning the gap. The CDR3 length is 13 residues.

The chain couples TRBV15 to TRBJ1-4; weak D call: TRBD1 (5 bases). Germline V gene lookup returns CDR1 LNHNV and CDR2 YYDKDF (reference sequence). The CDR3 is 15 residues long. V lost 0 bases and J 6 bases, leaving 11 bases between the germline ends. The CDR3 DNA is TGTGCCACCAGCAGAGAGTCAGGAGGGGATGAAAAACTGTTTTTT. This gives the protein CATSRESGGDEKLFF.

This chain links TRBV18 with TRBJ2-7, with TRBD1 matching 10 bases. Germline CDR1 is KGHSH and CDR2 is LQKENI. The trim removed 6 bases at V and 6 bases at J, leaving 5 bases unmatched. The CDR3 consists of 13 residues. Here the CDR3 DNA reads TGTGCCAGCTCTTCTCGGGACAGGGGCGAGCAGTACTTC. Amino acids: CASSSRDRGEQYF.

In DNA form, the CDR3 reads TGTGCCAGCACCCAAATAGGTGCTGTTACAGGGCAGGGGGGCGAGCAGTACTTC. It is translated as CASTQIGAVTGQGGEQYF. The chain recombines TRBV28 with TRBJ2-7; D is possibly TRBD1 (7 bases). The germline V gene encodes CDR1 MDHEN and CDR2 SYDVKM. The CDR3 has 18 amino acids. Trimming shortened V by 7 bases and J by 6 bases, and 31 bases separated the two germline ends. Complete variable domain (other parts from reference TRBV28 and TRBJ2-7): DVKVTQSSRYLVKRTGEKVFLECVQDMDHENMFWYRQDPGLGLRLIYFSYDVKMKEKGDIPEGYSVSREKKERFSLILESASTNQTSMYLCASTQIGAVTGQGGEQYFGPGTRLTVT.

The chain carries TRBV5-5 and TRBJ1-4; 8 bases are a match to TRBD1. This CDR3 comprises 14 residues. CDR1 is SGHKS and CDR2 is YYEKEE in the germline V gene (reference sequence). The J segment lost 8 bases and the V segment lost 7 bases, leaving 10 bases of the junction unmatched. The CDR3 DNA reads TGTGCCAGCGAAGGACAGGGAACGAGCGAAAAACTGTTTTTT. Its protein is CASEGQGTSEKLFF.

The chain combines TRBV9 with TRBJ2-2; D is possibly TRBD1 (5 bases). The CDR3 loop spans 16 amino acids. V gave up 3 bases and J gave up 0 bases, with 12 bases separating them. The germline CDR1 and CDR2 sequences are SGDLS and YYNGEE. CDR3 protein: CASSGVWGSNTGELFF. For the CDR3, the DNA is TGTGCCAGCAGCGGGGTCTGGGGCTCGAACACCGGGGAGCTGTTTTTT.

The sample holds one count of this clone. The chain couples TRBV5-5 to TRBJ2-2; D may be TRBD1 (7 bases). CDR3 length: 15 amino acids. Germline CDR1 and CDR2: SGHKS and YYEKEE (reference sequence). Trimming removed 4 bases from V and 4 bases from J, with 14 bases in between. The CDR3 bases are TGTGCCAGCAGCCCACGACAGGGAGGCACCGGGGAGCTGTTTTTT. This sequence encodes CASSPRQGGTGELFF.

The chain employs TRBV10-3 and TRBJ2-5, with 8 bases aligning to TRBD2. This CDR3 spans 17 amino acids. Germline V lookup: CDR1 ENHRY, CDR2 SYGVKD. V gave up 3 bases and J gave up 3 bases; unmatched junction bases: 12. CDR3 loop: CAISDPQPGTRKETQYF. CDR3 nucleotide sequence: TGTGCCATCAGTGACCCCCAACCCGGGACTAGGAAAGAGACCCAGTACTTC.

The rearrangement joins TRBV9 to TRBJ2-3; D gene unclear. Trimming shortened V by 0 bases and J by 2 bases, and 13 bases separated the two germline ends. This CDR3 region has 16 residues. CDR1 and CDR2 (germline): SGDLS, YYNGEE. CDR3 nucleotide sequence: TGTGCCAGCAGCGTAGACGACTCCCTACTCACAGATACGCAGTATTTT. Its translation is CASSVDDSLLTDTQYF.

The chain employs TRBV14 and TRBJ1-2; 7 bases are a match to TRBD1. The CDR3 covers 15 residues. The V segment lost 1 base and the J segment 3 bases; nucleotides outside the gene matches: 5. Germline values: CDR1 SGHDN, CDR2 FVKESK. DNA for the CDR3: TGTGCCAGCAGCCAAGGACAGGGTTTCTACTATGGCTACACCTTC. This encodes CASSQGQGFYYGYTF.

This clone was seen just once. The V and J genes are TRBV6-1 and TRBJ1-1; D gene uncertain. The V and J ends lost 2 bases and 0 bases respectively, with 13 bases between them. There are 16 residues in the CDR3. Germline V CDR1 and CDR2: MNHNS, SASEGT. In nucleotides, the CDR3 is TGTGCCAGCAGTGAACAGGTTTCACAACTGAACACTGAAGCTTTCTTT. The encoded protein is CASSEQVSQLNTEAFF.

The gene calls are TRBV29-1 and TRBJ2-1; the match to TRBD2 covers 11 bases. The germline gives CDR1 SQVTM, CDR2 ANQGSEA. The junction had 4 bases not matched to a gene; V was cut back by 5 bases and J by 1 base. This CDR3 is built from 15 residues. In nucleotides, the CDR3 is TGCAGCGTTATGACTAGCGGGACATCCTACAATGAGCAGTTCTTC. It codes for CSVMTSGTSYNEQFF.

The rearrangement uses TRBV7-2 and TRBJ2-1; 7 nucleotides agree with TRBD1. V lost 6 bases to trimming and J lost 5 bases; unmatched junction nucleotides: 10. The CDR3 has 15 amino acids. The germline V gene encodes CDR1 SGHTA and CDR2 FQGNSA. CDR3 coding DNA: TGTGCCAGCAGGACCCGGACAGGACAACACAATGAGCAGTTCTTC. Amino acid sequence: CASRTRTGQHNEQFF.

V and J are TRBV6-1 and TRBJ2-5; D is ambiguous. Germline values: CDR1 MNHNS, CDR2 SASEGT. V shed 8 bases and J shed 2 bases, with 12 bases lying between them. The CDR3 is 13 amino acids. This CDR3 is CASSQDIQETQYF. The DNA of the CDR3 is TGTGCCAGCTCCCAAGACATTCAAGAGACCCAGTACTTC.

The chain recombines TRBV9 with TRBJ2-6; D unresolved. In germline, CDR1 is SGDLS, CDR2 YYNGEE. The CDR3 is 16 amino acids. Trimming removed 3 bases from V and 0 bases from J, with 10 bases in between. CDR3 nucleotides: TGTGCCAGCAGCGCAGAACACCGCTCTGGGGCCAACGTCCTGACTTTC. It is translated as CASSAEHRSGANVLTF.

This chain uses TRBV18 with TRBJ1-3, with 9 bases that match TRBD1. The CDR3 has 15 residues. Germline V gene lookup returns CDR1 KGHSH and CDR2 LQKENI. The V segment lost 3 bases and the J segment 8 bases; nucleotides outside the gene matches: 8. The CDR3 sequence is CASSPRDREAHTIYF. In DNA form, the CDR3 reads TGTGCCAGCTCACCCCGGGACAGGGAGGCGCACACCATATATTTT.

The table lists this clone with a count of one. The chain combines TRBV23-1 with TRBJ1-5, with D unclear. TRBV23-1 is known as an ORF, though its function is uncertain. CDR3 size: 22 residues. V was cut by 4 bases and J by 0 bases, with 31 bases left in between. The CDR3 nucleotides are TGCGCCAGCAGTCGTATCCTCAGGATCCCAGAAAATAATACCCTTAGCAATCAGCCCCAGCATTTT. This translates into CASSRILRIPENNTLSNQPQHF.